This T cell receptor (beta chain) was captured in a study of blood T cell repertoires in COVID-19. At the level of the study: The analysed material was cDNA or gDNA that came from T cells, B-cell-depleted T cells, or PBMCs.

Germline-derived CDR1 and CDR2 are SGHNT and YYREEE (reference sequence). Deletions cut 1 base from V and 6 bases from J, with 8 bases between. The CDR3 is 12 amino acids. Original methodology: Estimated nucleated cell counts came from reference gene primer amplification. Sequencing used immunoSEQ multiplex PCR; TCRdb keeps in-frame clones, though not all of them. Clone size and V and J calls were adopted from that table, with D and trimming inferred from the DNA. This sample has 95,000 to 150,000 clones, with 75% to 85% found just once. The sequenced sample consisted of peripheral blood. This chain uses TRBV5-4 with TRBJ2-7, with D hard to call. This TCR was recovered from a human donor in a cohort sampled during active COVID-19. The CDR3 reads CASSLFPGEQYF. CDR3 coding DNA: TGTGCCAGCAGCTTGTTCCCAGGCGAGCAGTACTTC.